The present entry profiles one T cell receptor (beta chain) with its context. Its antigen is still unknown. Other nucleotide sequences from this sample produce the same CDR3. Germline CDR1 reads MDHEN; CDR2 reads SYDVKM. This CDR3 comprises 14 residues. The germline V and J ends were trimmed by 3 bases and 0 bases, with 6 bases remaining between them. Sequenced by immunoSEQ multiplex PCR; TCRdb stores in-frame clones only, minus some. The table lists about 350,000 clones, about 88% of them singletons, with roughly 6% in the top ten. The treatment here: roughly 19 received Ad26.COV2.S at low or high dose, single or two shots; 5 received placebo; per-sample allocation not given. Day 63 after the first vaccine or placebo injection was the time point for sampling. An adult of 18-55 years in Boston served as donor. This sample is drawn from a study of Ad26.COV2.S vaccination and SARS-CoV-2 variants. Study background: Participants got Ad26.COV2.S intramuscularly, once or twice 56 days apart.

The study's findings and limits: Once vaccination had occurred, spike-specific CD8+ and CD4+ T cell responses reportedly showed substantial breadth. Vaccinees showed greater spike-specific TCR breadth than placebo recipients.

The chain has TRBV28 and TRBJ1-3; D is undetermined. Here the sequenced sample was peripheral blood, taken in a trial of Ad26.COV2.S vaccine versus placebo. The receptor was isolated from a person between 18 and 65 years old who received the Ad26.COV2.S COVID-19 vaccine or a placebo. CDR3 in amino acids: CASSLGSSGNTIYF. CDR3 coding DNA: TGTGCCAGCAGTTTGGGAAGCTCTGGAAACACCATATATTTT.